This TCR beta chain was captured by sequencing in a study of blood T cell repertoires in COVID-19. At the level of the study: T cells, B-cell-depleted T cells, or PBMCs supplied cDNA or gDNA.

V was pared by 5 bases and J by 6 bases, with 11 bases of the junction left unmatched. Germline CDR1 reads SGHVS; CDR2 reads FNYEAQ. The CDR3 sequence is 16 residues long. In the original workflow: For nucleated cells, counts were estimated from reference gene primer amplification. Measured with immunoSEQ multiplex PCR; TCRdb has only the in-frame clones, and not every one. That table supplies the V and J calls and clone size; D and trimming were determined from the DNA. Counted here are around 120,000 clones, 65% to 85% occurring once; the ten biggest clones make up 1.5% to 2%. Specimen: peripheral blood. V usage is TRBV7-6 and J usage is TRBJ2-3, with TRBD2 matching 10 bases. This TCR came from a man aged 70 or older with acute or convalescent COVID-19. Written as DNA, the CDR3 is TGTGCCAGCAGCGAGTCTCCGGGACTAGCGTACGATACGCAGTATTTT. This gives the protein CASSESPGLAYDTQYF.